This passage covers 32 T cell receptor beta chains from one sample sequenced in a study of identical twins. A single record per CDR3 protein comes from TCRdb applying MiXCR to the 5' RACE reads. The data show roughly 770,000 distinct CDR3 sequences, around a sixth seen once. This sample was shared with a second study, whose subject was T cells expressing NK-cell markers.

Source material: PBMCs. These receptors were collected from a woman younger than 35 in good health.

This clonotype was counted a few times. This sequence joins TRBV6-5 and TRBJ1-4; 10 nucleotides match TRBD1. Trimming took 0 bases from V and 8 from J; bases not matched to a gene: 9. Per the germline V gene, CDR1 is MNHEY and CDR2 is SVGAGI. The CDR3 has 17 amino acids. The chain's CDR3 is CASSYSTAGTGEEKLFF. CDR3 nucleotides: TGTGCCAGCAGTTACTCGACAGCCGGGACAGGGGAAGAAAAACTGTTTTTT.

This clonotype was seen repeatedly, ten times or more. The chain recombines TRBV7-2 with TRBJ2-7; TRBD1 or TRBD2 may be the D gene (5 bases each). Germline V CDR1 and CDR2: SGHTA, FQGNSA. The CDR3 has 15 amino acids. V lost 1 base to trimming and J lost 3 bases, with 13 bases between them. CDR3 in amino acids: CASSLGGSGGYEQYF. The CDR3 nucleotides are TGTGCCAGCAGCTTAGGTGGAAGTGGGGGCTACGAGCAGTACTTC.

The chain couples TRBV7-2 to TRBJ2-1; a weak D match, TRBD2 (5 bases). This CDR3 is built from 16 residues. The V end was cut by 5 bases, the J end by 2 bases, with 16 bases between. Germline CDR1 is SGHTA and CDR2 is FQGNSA. In DNA form, the CDR3 reads TGTGCCAGCAGCCGAGGGCGATCAGTCGCCTACAATGAGCAGTTCTTC. Amino acids: CASSRGRSVAYNEQFF.

The V and J genes are TRBV7-2 and TRBJ1-4; a weak D match, TRBD1 (6 bases). Germline V gene lookup returns CDR1 SGHTA and CDR2 FQGNSA. Trimming pared 5 bases from V and 11 bases from J, leaving 15 bases between. The CDR3 is made up of 13 amino acids. The CDR3 DNA reads TGTGCCAGCAGCGCGGACAGCTCAGCGAAACTGTTTTTT. This gives the protein CASSADSSAKLFF. Looking up the rest from reference TRBV7-2 and TRBJ1-4 gives the full variable domain: GAGVSQSPSNKVTEKGKDVELRCDPISGHTALYWYRQSLGQGLEFLIYFQGNSAPDKSGLPSDRFSAERTGGSVSTLTIQRTQQEDSAVYLCASSADSSAKLFFGSGTQLSVL.

This chain uses TRBV5-1 with TRBJ2-7, with D perhaps given as TRBD1 or TRBD2 (5 bases each). The CDR3 is 12 amino acids. From germline, CDR1 is SGHRS and CDR2 YFSETQ. Trimming stripped 4 bases from V and 9 bases from J, with 14 bases between. CDR3 sequence: CASSPVGVGQYF. CDR3 DNA sequence: TGCGCCAGCAGCCCAGTGGGGGTCGGGCAGTACTTC.

This clonotype was seen many times. The chain uses TRBV11-3 and TRBJ1-3, with a possible D match to TRBD1 (5 bases). Germline assignment: CDR1 SGHNT and CDR2 YENEEA. V was shortened by 5 bases and J by 2 bases, with 10 bases between the two germline ends. The length of the CDR3 is 14 residues. In DNA, the CDR3 is TGTGCCAGCAGCCTCCGGGGGGCTGGAAACACCATATATTTT. It encodes CASSLRGAGNTIYF.

The chain recombines TRBV18 with TRBJ2-7; D not certain. The germline V gene encodes CDR1 KGHSH and CDR2 LQKENI. This CDR3 has 15 amino acids. V lost 4 bases to trimming and J lost 0 bases, with 13 bases between them. In nucleotides, the CDR3 is TGTGCCAGCTCACTTACGCAGACGACCTCCTACGAGCAGTACTTC. Translation gives CASSLTQTTSYEQYF.

This clonotype was observed a handful of times. V usage is TRBV15 and J usage is TRBJ1-4; no firm D call. CDR3 size: 14 residues. Trimming shortened V by 0 bases and J by 7 bases, and 9 bases separated the two germline ends. Germline V gene data show CDR1 as LNHNV and CDR2 as YYDKDF (reference sequence). CDR3 in DNA: TGTGCCACCAGCAGAGATCTAGACTTTGAAAAACTGTTTTTT. Protein product: CATSRDLDFEKLFF.

The V and J genes are TRBV12-3 or TRBV12-4 and TRBJ2-5; 7 bases agree with TRBD1. The V segment lost 5 bases and the J segment 5 bases; nucleotides outside the gene matches: 8. The CDR3 extends over 14 amino acids. CDR3 DNA sequence: TGTGCCAGCAGTCCATTACAGGGGATGGAGACCCAGTACTTC. Its protein product is CASSPLQGMETQYF.

This clonotype showed up just a few times. The V and J genes are TRBV20-1 and TRBJ2-7, with TRBD2 as a possible D gene (6 bases). The CDR3 extends over 12 amino acids. The V and J ends lost 6 bases and 0 bases respectively, with 9 bases between them. From germline, CDR1 is DFQATT and CDR2 SNEGSKA (reference sequence). The CDR3 nucleotides are TGCAGTGCCGGGACTCGCTCCTACGAGCAGTACTTC. Protein product: CSAGTRSYEQYF.

This clonotype was observed many times. The V gene is TRBV20-1, the J gene TRBJ2-3; D is perhaps TRBD2 (5 bases). Germline V gene lookup returns CDR1 DFQATT and CDR2 SNEGSKA (reference sequence). Trimming cost V 3 bases and J 3 bases, with 10 bases left between them. This CDR3 has 13 residues. The CDR3 is CSARWGETDTQYF. The DNA of the CDR3 is TGCAGTGCTAGGTGGGGAGAAACAGATACGCAGTATTTT.

The V and J genes are TRBV9 and TRBJ2-1; TRBD2 might be the D (5 bases). CDR3 length equals 12 residues. Germline V gives CDR1 SGDLS, CDR2 YYNGEE. The V gene lost 0 bases and the J gene lost 10 bases, with 8 bases spanning the gap. Here the CDR3 reads CASSVVGGEQFF. Written as DNA, the CDR3 is TGTGCCAGCAGCGTAGTTGGCGGGGAGCAGTTCTTC.

This rearrangement joins TRBV5-1 to TRBJ2-7, with 7 bases lining up with TRBD1. Germline V CDR1 and CDR2: SGHRS, YFSETQ. V lost 1 base, J lost 6 bases, and 4 bases stayed unmatched. This CDR3 spans 13 amino acids. The CDR3 DNA follows: TGCGCCAGCAGCTTGATAGGGGGCCCCGAGCAGTACTTC. Translated: CASSLIGGPEQYF.

This clonotype came up a few times. Here the CDR3 DNA reads TGTGCCAGCAGTTACGACCCTCGAGCGGGGGGCACAGATACGCAGTATTTT. Protein sequence: CASSYDPRAGGTDTQYF. The rearrangement uses TRBV6-5 and TRBJ2-3, with TRBD2 matching over 8 bases. The J segment lost 1 base and the V segment lost 2 bases, leaving 8 bases of the junction unmatched. This CDR3 comprises 17 residues. Germline loops: CDR1 MNHEY, CDR2 SVGAGI.

This clonotype was picked up a small number of times. V usage is TRBV10-3 and J usage is TRBJ1-5, with TRBD1 matching over 9 bases. Trimming at V came to 3 bases and at J to 9 bases, leaving 9 bases not matched to a gene. The germline CDR1 and CDR2 sequences are ENHRY and SYGVKD. The CDR3 has 15 residues. The CDR3 region is CAISETDRGIRPQHF. CDR3 coding DNA: TGTGCCATCAGTGAAACGGACAGGGGCATTCGGCCCCAGCATTTT.

This clonotype was seen more than once but under ten times. V gene TRBV20-1 combines with J gene TRBJ1-5, with a weak D call TRBD1 (5 bases). The CDR3 extends over 14 amino acids. Germline V gene sequence: CDR1 DFQATT, CDR2 SNEGSKA (reference sequence). V lost 6 bases to trimming and J lost 0 bases, with 12 bases between them. The CDR3 here is CSATRGDSNQPQHF. In DNA form, the CDR3 reads TGCAGTGCGACACGAGGGGATAGCAATCAGCCCCAGCATTTT.

This chain joins TRBV29-1 and TRBJ1-1; D is unclear. The V and J ends lost 7 bases and 4 bases respectively, with 13 bases between them. This CDR3 is built from 12 residues. Germline lookup yields CDR1 SQVTM and CDR2 ANQGSEA. The CDR3 bases are TGCAGCGCCGACCCCCGCGGCACTGAAGCTTTCTTT. It specifies CSADPRGTEAFF.

As DNA, the CDR3 is TGCAGTGCTAGCCGCAGCCCGAACACTGAAGCTTTCTTT. Amino acid sequence: CSASRSPNTEAFF. This rearrangement joins TRBV20-1 to TRBJ1-1; no firm D call. Trimming removed 3 bases from V and 1 base from J, with 9 bases in between. Germline CDR1 and CDR2: DFQATT and SNEGSKA (reference sequence). CDR3 length equals 13 residues.

This rearrangement joins TRBV3-1 to TRBJ1-5; no clear D. The germline V and J ends were trimmed by 4 bases and 9 bases, with 13 bases remaining between them. This CDR3 is built from 13 residues. Germline CDR1 reads LGHDT; CDR2 reads YNNKEL (reference sequence). CDR3 in amino acids: CASSRGGRGPQHF. The CDR3 bases are TGTGCCAGCAGCCGCGGTGGCCGGGGGCCCCAGCATTTT.

The chain joins TRBV29-1 to TRBJ2-1; TRBD2 matches at 11 bases. The CDR3 runs to 15 residues. The J segment lost 9 bases and the V segment lost 6 bases, leaving 13 bases of the junction unmatched. Per the germline V gene, CDR1 is SQVTM and CDR2 is ANQGSEA. CDR3 coding DNA: TGCAGCGTCGCTTCCACTAGCGGGAGTATGAGTGAGCAGTTCTTC. It is translated as CSVASTSGSMSEQFF.

This chain joins TRBV20-1 and TRBJ2-5; 7 nucleotides align to TRBD2. The CDR3 contains 16 residues. Trimming at V came to 6 bases and at J to 2 bases, leaving 15 bases not matched to a gene. The V gene's germline CDR1 is DFQATT and CDR2 SNEGSKA (reference sequence). The CDR3 loop reads CSARLAGAGPQETQYF. The CDR3 nucleotides are TGCAGTGCCCGTTTGGCGGGAGCGGGTCCACAAGAGACCCAGTACTTC.

At least ten counts were recorded for this clonotype. The V and J genes are TRBV5-1 and TRBJ2-3; D remains unclear. The germline V gene has CDR1 SGHRS and CDR2 YFSETQ. V was pared by 4 bases and J by 1 base, with 4 bases between. The CDR3 runs 12 residues. The CDR3 coding sequence is TGCGCCAGCAGCCTACGCACAGATACGCAGTATTTT. It encodes CASSLRTDTQYF.

The chain carries TRBV7-6 and TRBJ2-7, with TRBD2 matching over 11 bases. Germline assignment: CDR1 SGHVS and CDR2 FNYEAQ. CDR3 length: 16 amino acids. Trimming removed 1 base from V and 5 bases from J; junction bases left unmatched: 7. CDR3 DNA: TGTGCCAGCAGCTTAGAGATTAGCGGGGGGGTTCACGAGCAGTACTTC. It translates to CASSLEISGGVHEQYF.

This clonotype was counted many times. CDR3 loop: CASSDDSGGTEAFF. Written as DNA, the CDR3 is TGTGCCAGCAGCGACGATTCAGGGGGCACTGAAGCTTTCTTT. V usage is TRBV12-3 or TRBV12-4 and J usage is TRBJ1-1; TRBD1 matches 7 bases. The ends lost 6 bases at V and 4 bases at J; junction bases unmatched: 8. CDR3 length equals 14 residues.

This clonotype was detected a few times. This chain uses TRBV6-2 or TRBV6-3 with TRBJ2-7; D might be TRBD2 (5 bases). Germline V gene sequence: CDR1 MNHEY, CDR2 SVGEGT. Trimming shortened V by 7 bases and J by 4 bases, and 17 bases separated the two germline ends. This CDR3 spans 14 amino acids. The CDR3 loop reads CASTINPGGYEQYF. CDR3 bases: TGTGCCAGCACGATTAACCCGGGCGGGTACGAGCAGTACTTC.

In its sample, this clonotype was seen a few times. The J gene is TRBJ2-5, the V gene TRBV7-2; 9 nucleotides align to TRBD2. Germline CDR1 reads SGHTA; CDR2 reads FQGNSA. Trimming removed 3 bases from V and 4 bases from J; junction bases left unmatched: 6. CDR3 size: 15 residues. CDR3 sequence: CASSFAGLASETQYF. The CDR3 DNA follows: TGTGCCAGCAGCTTCGCGGGACTAGCCTCAGAGACCCAGTACTTC.

This clonotype was recorded at least ten times. The chain combines TRBV12-3 or TRBV12-4 with TRBJ1-1, with a tentative D call TRBD1 (5 bases). The V end lost 6 bases, the J end lost 5 bases, and 10 bases lay between the germline ends. CDR3 length: 12 amino acids. CDR3 in DNA: TGTGCCAGCAGACTCAGGGTTACTGAAGCTTTCTTT. It yields the protein CASRLRVTEAFF.

The chain recombines TRBV29-1 with TRBJ2-1, with 13 bases matching TRBD2. V shed 5 bases, J shed 8 bases, and the junction held 6 bases outside the gene matches. Looked up from germline, CDR1 is SQVTM and CDR2 is ANQGSEA. The CDR3 consists of 14 residues. CDR3: CSVIGLAGVDEQFF. CDR3 bases: TGCAGCGTTATCGGACTAGCGGGAGTGGATGAGCAGTTCTTC.

The chain joins TRBV4-1 to TRBJ1-5; maybe TRBD1 (6 bases). The CDR3 is 15 residues long. CDR1 is MGHRA and CDR2 is YSYEKL in the germline V gene. The V gene lost 3 bases and the J gene lost 2 bases, with 11 bases spanning the gap. In DNA, the CDR3 is TGCGCCAGCAGCCAGGAAACAGGGCGCAATCAGCCCCAGCATTTT. This sequence encodes CASSQETGRNQPQHF.

Details on this clonotype: At one boundary the junction diverges from the germline segment, which might be a read error. The V call is TRBV7-7, the J call TRBJ2-3; possible D gene TRBD2, 6 bases. The germline CDR1 and CDR2 sequences are SSHAT and FNYEAQ (reference sequence). The CDR3 spans 14 residues. CDR3 loop: CASSGGFEADTQYF. CDR3 in DNA: TGTGCTAGCAGTGGGGGGTTCGAGGCAGATACGCAGTATTTT.

The rearrangement links TRBV21-1 to TRBJ2-3. TRBV21-1 is termed a pseudogene. The CDR3 extends over 15 amino acids. CDR3 DNA: TGTGCCAGCAGCAACTTGGAAACGACGGGAGATACGCAGTATTTT. It specifies CASSNLETTGDTQYF.

In its sample, this clonotype was seen a few times. This CDR3 is CSASYQAMNTEAFF. Written as DNA, the CDR3 is TGCAGTGCTAGTTACCAGGCAATGAACACTGAAGCTTTCTTT. This rearrangement joins TRBV20-1 to TRBJ1-1; D gene unclear. The CDR3 is 14 amino acids. Germline V CDR1 and CDR2: DFQATT, SNEGSKA (reference sequence). Deletions cut 3 bases from V and 0 bases from J, with 11 bases between.